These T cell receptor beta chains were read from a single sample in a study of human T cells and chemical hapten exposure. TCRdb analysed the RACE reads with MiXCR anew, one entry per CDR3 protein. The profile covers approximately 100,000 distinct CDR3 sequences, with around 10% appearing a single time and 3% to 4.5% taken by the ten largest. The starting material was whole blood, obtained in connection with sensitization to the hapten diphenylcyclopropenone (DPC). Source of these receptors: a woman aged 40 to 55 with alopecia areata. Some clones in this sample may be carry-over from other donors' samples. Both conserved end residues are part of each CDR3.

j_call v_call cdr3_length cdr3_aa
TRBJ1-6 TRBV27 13 CASSLSWTQPLHF
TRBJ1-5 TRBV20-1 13 CSAPGRGQQPQHF
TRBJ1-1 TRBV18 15 CASSPQTGDSEGAFF
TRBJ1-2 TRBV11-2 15 CASSFVTGMAYGYTF
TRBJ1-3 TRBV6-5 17 CASSYSTTGETGNTIYF
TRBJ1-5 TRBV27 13 CASTPSPNQPQHF
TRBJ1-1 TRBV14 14 CASSQVVGVTEVFF
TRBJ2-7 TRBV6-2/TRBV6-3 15 CASSYGQDTSYEQYF
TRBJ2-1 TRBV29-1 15 CSVGLAGFPYNEQFF
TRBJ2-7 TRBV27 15 CASRQQGLYGYEQYF
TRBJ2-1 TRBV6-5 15 CASREQVSSYNEQFF
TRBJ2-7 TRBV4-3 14 CASSQGRRSYEQYF
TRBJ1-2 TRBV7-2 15 CASSLARGRGYGYTF
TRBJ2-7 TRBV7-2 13 CASSLVGYYEQYF
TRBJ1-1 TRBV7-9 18 CASREGLRGLPKNTEAFF
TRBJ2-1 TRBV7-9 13 CASSLYAGNEQFF
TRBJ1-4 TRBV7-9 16 CASSFAGQGDNEKLFF
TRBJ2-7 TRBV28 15 CASSYLNGGAYEQYF
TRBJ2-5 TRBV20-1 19 CSARSSALMGRGYQETQYF
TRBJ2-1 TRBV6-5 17 CASSYSGTSATYNEQFF
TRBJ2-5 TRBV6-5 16 CASTRAGGAIQETQYF
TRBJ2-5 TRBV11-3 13 CASSRGTEETQYF
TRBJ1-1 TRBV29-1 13 CSVDAGLNTEAFF
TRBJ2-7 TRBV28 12 CASSTFTYEQYF
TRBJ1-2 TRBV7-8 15 CASSPGTGGYYGYTF
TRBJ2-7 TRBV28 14 CASSYPGLSYEQYF
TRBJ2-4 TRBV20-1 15 CSARDHSLNSDIQYF
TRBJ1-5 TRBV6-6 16 CASSSTSGAINQPQHF
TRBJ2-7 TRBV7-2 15 CASSLTPTGTYEQYF
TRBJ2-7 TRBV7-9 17 CASSLVSRRGMTYEQYF
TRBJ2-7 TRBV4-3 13 CASSQEAGVDQYF
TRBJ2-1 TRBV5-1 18 CASSLTRGQVGAYNEQFF
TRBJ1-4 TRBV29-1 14 CSVGSGFRDEKLFF
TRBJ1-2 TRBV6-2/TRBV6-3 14 CASSYGQGNRGYTF
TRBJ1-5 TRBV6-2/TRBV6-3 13 CASRDRGNQPQHF
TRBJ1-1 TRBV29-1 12 CSAPSMNTEAFF
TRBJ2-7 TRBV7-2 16 CASTPIGLAGTYEQYF
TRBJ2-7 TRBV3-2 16 CASSQDIRGICYEQYF
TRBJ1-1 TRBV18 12 CASSPLLGEAFF
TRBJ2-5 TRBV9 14 CASSVGGVGETQYF